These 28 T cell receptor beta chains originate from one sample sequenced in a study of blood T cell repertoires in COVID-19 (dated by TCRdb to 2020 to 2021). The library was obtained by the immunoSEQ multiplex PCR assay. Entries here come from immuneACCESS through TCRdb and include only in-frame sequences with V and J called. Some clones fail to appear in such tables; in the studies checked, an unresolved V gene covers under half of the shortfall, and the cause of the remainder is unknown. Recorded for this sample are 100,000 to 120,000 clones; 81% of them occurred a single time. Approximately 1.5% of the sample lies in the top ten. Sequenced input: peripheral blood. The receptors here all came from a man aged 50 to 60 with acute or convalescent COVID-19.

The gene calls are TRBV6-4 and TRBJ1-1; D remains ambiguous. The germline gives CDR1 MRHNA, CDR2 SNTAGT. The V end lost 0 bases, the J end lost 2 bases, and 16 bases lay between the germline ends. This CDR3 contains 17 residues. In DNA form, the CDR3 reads TGTGCCAGCAGTGACTCAGGGTTACGGGATAACAACACTGAAGCTTTCTTT. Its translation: CASSDSGLRDNNTEAFF.

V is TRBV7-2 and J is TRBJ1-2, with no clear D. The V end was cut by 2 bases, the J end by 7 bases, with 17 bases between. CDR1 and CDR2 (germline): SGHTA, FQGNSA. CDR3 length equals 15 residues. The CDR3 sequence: CASSLSGNGFGGYTF. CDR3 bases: TGTGCCAGCAGCTTATCCGGGAACGGATTCGGTGGCTACACCTTC.

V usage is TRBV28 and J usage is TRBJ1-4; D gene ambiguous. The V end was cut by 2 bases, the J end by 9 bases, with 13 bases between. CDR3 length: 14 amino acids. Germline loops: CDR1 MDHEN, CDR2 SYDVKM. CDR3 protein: CASSLIEEVKKLFF. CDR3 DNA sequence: TGTGCCAGCAGTTTAATAGAGGAAGTTAAAAAACTGTTTTTT.

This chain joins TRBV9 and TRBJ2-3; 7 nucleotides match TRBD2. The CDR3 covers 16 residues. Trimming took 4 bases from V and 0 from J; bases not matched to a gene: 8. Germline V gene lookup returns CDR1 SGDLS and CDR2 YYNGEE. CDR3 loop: CASSPRGAGSTDTQYF. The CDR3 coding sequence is TGTGCCAGCAGCCCGAGGGGAGCGGGGAGCACAGATACGCAGTATTTT.

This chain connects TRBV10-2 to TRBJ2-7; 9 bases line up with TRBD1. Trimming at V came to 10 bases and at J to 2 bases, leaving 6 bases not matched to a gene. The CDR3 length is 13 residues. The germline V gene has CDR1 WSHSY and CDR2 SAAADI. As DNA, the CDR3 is TGCGCCACGGGTGACAGGGGGACCTACGAGCAGTACTTC. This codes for CATGDRGTYEQYF.

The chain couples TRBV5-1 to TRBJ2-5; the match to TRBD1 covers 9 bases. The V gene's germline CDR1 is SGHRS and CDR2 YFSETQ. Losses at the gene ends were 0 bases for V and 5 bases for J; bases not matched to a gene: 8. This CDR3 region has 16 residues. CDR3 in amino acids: CASSLAPGQGRETQYF. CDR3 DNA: TGCGCCAGCAGCTTGGCCCCGGGACAGGGTAGGGAGACCCAGTACTTC.

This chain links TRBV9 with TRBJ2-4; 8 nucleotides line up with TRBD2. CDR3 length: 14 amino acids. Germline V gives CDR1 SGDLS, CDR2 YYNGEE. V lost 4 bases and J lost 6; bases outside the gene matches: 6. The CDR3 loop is CASSPGGQLNIQYF. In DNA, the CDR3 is TGTGCCAGCAGCCCGGGGGGGCAGTTAAACATTCAGTACTTC.

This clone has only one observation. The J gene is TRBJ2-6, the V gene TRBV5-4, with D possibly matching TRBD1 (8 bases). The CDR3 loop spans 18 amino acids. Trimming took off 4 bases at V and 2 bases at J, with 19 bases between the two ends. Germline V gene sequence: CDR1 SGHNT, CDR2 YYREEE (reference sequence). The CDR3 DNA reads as TGTGCCAGCAGCGGGGGGGCAGGGGGCGCAGCTGGGGCCAACGTCCTGACTTTC. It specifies CASSGGAGGAAGANVLTF. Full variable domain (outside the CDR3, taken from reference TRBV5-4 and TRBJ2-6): ETGVTQSPTHLIKTRGQQVTLRCSSQSGHNTVSWYQQALGQGPQFIFQYYREEENGRGNFPPRFSGLQFPNYSSELNVNALELDDSALYLCASSGGAGGAAGANVLTFGAGSRLTVL.

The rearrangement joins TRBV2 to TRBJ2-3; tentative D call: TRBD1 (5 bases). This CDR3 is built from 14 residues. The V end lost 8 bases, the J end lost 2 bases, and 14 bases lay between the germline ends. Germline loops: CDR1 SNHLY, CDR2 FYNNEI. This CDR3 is CASLFETDTDTQYF. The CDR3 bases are TGTGCCAGCCTCTTCGAGACAGACACAGATACGCAGTATTTT.

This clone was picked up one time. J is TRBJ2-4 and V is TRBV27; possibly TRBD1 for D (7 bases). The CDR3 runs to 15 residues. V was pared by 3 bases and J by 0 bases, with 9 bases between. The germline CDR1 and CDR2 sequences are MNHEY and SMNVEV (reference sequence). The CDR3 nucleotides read TGTGCCAGCAGTTTCAGGGGGGCAGCCAAAAACATTCAGTACTTC. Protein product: CASSFRGAAKNIQYF.

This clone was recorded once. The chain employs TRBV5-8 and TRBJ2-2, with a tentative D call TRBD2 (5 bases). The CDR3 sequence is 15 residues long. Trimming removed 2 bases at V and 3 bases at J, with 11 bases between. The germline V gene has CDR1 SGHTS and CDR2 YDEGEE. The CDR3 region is CASSLLAGYTGELFF. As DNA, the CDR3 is TGTGCCAGCAGCTTACTGGCGGGTTACACCGGGGAGCTGTTTTTT.

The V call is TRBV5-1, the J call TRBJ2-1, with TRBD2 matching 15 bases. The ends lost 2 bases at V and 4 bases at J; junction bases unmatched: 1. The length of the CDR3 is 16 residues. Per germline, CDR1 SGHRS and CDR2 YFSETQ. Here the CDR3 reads CASSFGTSGGYNEQFF. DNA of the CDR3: TGCGCCAGCAGCTTCGGGACTAGCGGGGGGTACAATGAGCAGTTCTTC.

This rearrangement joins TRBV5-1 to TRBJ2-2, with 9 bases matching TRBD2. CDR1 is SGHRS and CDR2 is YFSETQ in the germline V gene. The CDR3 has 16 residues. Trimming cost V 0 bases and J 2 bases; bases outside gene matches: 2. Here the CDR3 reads CASSLVAGANTGELFF. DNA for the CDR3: TGCGCCAGCAGCTTGGTAGCGGGGGCCAACACCGGGGAGCTGTTTTTT.

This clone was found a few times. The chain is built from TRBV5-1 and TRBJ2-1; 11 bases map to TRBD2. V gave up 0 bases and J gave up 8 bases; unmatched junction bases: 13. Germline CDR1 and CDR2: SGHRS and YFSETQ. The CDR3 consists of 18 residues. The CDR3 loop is CASSLAIVGSGGAHEQFF. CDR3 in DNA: TGCGCCAGCAGCTTGGCAATAGTAGGTAGCGGGGGGGCCCATGAGCAGTTCTTC.

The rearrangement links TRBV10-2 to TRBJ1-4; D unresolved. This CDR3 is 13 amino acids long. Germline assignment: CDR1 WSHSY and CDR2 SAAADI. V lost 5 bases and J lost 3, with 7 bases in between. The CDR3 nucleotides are TGCGCCAGCAGTCGGGGAGCTAATGAAAAACTGTTTTTT. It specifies CASSRGANEKLFF.

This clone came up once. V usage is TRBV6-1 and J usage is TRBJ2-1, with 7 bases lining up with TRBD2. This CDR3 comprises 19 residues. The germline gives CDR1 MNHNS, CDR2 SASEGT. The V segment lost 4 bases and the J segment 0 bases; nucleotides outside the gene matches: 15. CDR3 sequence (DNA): TGTGCCAGCAGTGGAGGGGTTACGAGCGGGGATAGCTCCTACAATGAGCAGTTCTTC. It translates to CASSGGVTSGDSSYNEQFF.

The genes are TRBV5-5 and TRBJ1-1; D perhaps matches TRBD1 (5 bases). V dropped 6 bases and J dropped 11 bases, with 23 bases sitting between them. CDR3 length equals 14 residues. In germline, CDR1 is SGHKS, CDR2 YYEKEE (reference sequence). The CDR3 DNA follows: TGTGCCAGCACCCCCCTTGGGGCACCGGATAGGGCTTTCTTT. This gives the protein CASTPLGAPDRAFF.

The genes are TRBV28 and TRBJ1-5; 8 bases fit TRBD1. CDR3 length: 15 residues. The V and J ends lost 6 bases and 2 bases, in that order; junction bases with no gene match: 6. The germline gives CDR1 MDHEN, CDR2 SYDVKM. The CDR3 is CASRKQGGGNQPQHF. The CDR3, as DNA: TGTGCCAGCAGGAAACAGGGGGGAGGCAATCAGCCCCAGCATTTT.

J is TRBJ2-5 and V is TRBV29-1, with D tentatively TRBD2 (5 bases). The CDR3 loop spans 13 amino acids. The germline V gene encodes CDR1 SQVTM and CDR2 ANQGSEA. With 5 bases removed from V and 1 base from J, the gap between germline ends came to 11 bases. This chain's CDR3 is CSVSDGLQETQYF. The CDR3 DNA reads TGCAGCGTTTCCGACGGACTCCAAGAGACCCAGTACTTC.

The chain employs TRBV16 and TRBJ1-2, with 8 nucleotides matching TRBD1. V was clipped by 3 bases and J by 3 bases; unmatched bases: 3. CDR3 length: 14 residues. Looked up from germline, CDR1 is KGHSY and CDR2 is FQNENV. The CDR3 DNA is TGTGCCAGCAGCCAGAGGGGACAGGACTATGGCTACACCTTC. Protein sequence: CASSQRGQDYGYTF.

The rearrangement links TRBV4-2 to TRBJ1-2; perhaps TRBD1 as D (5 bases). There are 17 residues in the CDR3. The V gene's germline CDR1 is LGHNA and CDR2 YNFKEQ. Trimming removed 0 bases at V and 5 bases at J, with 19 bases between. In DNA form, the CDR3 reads TGTGCCAGCAGCCAAGAACCTGCGGCCAGGGCCGTTTATGGCTACACCTTC. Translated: CASSQEPAARAVYGYTF.

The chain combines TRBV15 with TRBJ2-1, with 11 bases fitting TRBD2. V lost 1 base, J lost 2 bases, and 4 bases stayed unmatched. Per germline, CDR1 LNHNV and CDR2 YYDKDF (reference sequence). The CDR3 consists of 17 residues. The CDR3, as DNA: TGTGCCACCAGCAGAGGAGCTAGCGGGGGGCCCTACAATGAGCAGTTCTTC. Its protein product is CATSRGASGGPYNEQFF.

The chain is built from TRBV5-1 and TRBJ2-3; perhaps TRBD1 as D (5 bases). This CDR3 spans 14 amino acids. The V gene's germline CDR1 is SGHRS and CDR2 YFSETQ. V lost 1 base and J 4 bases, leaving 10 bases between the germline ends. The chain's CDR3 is CASSLSRVADTQYF. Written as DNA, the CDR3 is TGCGCCAGCAGCTTGAGCAGGGTTGCAGATACGCAGTATTTT.

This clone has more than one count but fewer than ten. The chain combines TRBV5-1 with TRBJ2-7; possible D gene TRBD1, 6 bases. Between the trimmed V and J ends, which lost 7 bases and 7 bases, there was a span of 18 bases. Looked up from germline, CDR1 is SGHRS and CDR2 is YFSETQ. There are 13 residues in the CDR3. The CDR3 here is CASGRDILGEQYF. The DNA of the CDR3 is TGCGCCAGCGGCCGGGACATTCTTGGAGAGCAGTACTTC.

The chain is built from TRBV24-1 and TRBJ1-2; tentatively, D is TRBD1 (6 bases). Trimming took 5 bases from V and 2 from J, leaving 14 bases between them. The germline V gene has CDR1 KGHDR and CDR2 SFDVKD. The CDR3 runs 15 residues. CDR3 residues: CATSGGDNENYGYTF. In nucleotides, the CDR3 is TGTGCCACCAGTGGTGGGGACAACGAAAACTATGGCTACACCTTC.

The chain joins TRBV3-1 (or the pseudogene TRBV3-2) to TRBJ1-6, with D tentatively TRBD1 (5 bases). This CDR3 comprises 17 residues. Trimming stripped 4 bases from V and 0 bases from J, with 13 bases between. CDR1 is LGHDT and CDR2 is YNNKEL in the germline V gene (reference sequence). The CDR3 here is CASSPRSRGSYNSPLHF. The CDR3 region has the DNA TGTGCCAGCAGCCCTAGGTCAAGGGGCTCCTATAATTCACCCCTCCACTTT.

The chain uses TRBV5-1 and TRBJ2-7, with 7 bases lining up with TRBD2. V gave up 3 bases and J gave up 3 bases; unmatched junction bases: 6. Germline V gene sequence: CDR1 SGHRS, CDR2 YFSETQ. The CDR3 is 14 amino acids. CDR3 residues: CASSWYSGGYEQYV. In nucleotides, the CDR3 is TGCGCCAGCAGCTGGTATTCGGGGGGCTACGAGCAGTACGTC.

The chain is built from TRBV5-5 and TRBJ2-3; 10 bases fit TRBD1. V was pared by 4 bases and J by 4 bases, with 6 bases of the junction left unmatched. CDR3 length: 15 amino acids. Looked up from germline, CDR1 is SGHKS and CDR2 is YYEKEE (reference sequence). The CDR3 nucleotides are TGTGCCAGCAGCCTGACAGGGGGCGGGGCAGATACGCAGTATTTT. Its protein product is CASSLTGGGADTQYF.